These 11 T cell receptor beta chains came from one sample sequenced in a study of naive and memory T cell subsets (dated by TCRdb to 2015 to 2018). The study described a robust, sensitive protocol for amplifying, sequencing and analyzing TCRs, using 3' ligation of a UMI-containing oligonucleotide to TCR cDNA. The receptor library was made with 5' RACE. Reads for this sample came from an Illumina MiSeq. The ligated cDNA was amplified in four rounds of PCR with nested alpha and beta constant region primers together with the SP2 primer. TCRdb reprocessed the public reads (quality trimming at Q25 with fastp, clone calling with MiXCR) and kept in-frame beta chains. Identical CDR3 protein sequences are pooled into one entry, listed with their most common genes and DNA. The sample table lists around 56,000 distinct CDR3 sequences, 7.6% of them with a count of one. Of the sample, around a tenth falls within the top ten clones.

Receptors originate from a female donor in good health.

At least ten counts were recorded for this clonotype. The J gene is TRBJ1-2, the V gene TRBV6-5, with unresolved D. This CDR3 spans 14 amino acids. Between the trimmed V and J ends, which lost 4 bases and 4 bases, there was a span of 13 bases. Germline V gives CDR1 MNHEY, CDR2 SVGAGI. CDR3 in amino acids: CASSFGRWGYGYTF. The CDR3 nucleotides read TGTGCCAGCAGTTTTGGGAGATGGGGCTATGGCTACACCTTC.

The rearrangement joins TRBV5-1 to TRBJ1-1; D gene ambiguous. CDR3 size: 14 residues. Germline V gene lookup returns CDR1 SGHRS and CDR2 YFSETQ. V lost 0 bases, J lost 1 base, and 7 bases lay in between. The CDR3 reads CASSLGRKNTEAFF. CDR3 nucleotide sequence: TGCGCCAGCAGCTTGGGACGGAAGAACACTGAAGCTTTCTTT.

This clonotype was seen only a few times. The chain couples TRBV20-1 to TRBJ1-2, with D maybe TRBD1 (5 bases). Trimming shortened V by 5 bases and J by 5 bases, and 15 bases separated the two germline ends. Germline CDR1 DFQATT, CDR2 SNEGSKA (reference sequence). This CDR3 has 13 amino acids. The CDR3 coding sequence is TGCAGTGCTCCCGGGGCAGGTCTTTATGGCTACACCTTC. Its translation is CSAPGAGLYGYTF.

This clonotype showed up many times. The V call is TRBV7-2, the J call TRBJ1-2, with D uncertain. Per germline, CDR1 SGHTA and CDR2 FQGNSA. With 1 base removed from V and 4 bases from J, the gap between germline ends came to 7 bases. The CDR3 contains 13 residues. Here the CDR3 reads CASSLGGPYGYTF. The DNA for the CDR3 is TGTGCCAGCAGCTTAGGAGGGCCCTATGGCTACACCTTC.

The chain uses TRBV15 and TRBJ1-5; D uncertain. Germline-derived CDR1 and CDR2 are LNHNV and YYDKDF (reference sequence). The CDR3 totals 12 residues. Trimming took 5 bases from V and 15 from J, leaving 17 bases between them. In DNA, the CDR3 is TGTGCCACCAGCGACCTTCGACCTAGTATGCATTTT. Amino acid sequence: CATSDLRPSMHF.

The rearrangement joins TRBV5-5 to TRBJ2-2, with D possibly TRBD2 on 5 matching bases. The CDR3 runs 14 residues. Germline V CDR1 and CDR2: SGHKS, YYEKEE (reference sequence). The V end was cut by 0 bases, the J end by 9 bases, with 12 bases between. DNA for the CDR3: TGTGCCAGCAGCTTGGTCCCGGGGTTAAGGGAGCTGTTTTTT. Translation: CASSLVPGLRELFF.

This clonotype has more than one count but fewer than ten. This chain uses TRBV29-1 with TRBJ1-5; unclear D gene. The CDR3 length is 11 residues. V gave up 8 bases and J gave up 2 bases, with 7 bases separating them. From germline, CDR1 is SQVTM and CDR2 ANQGSEA. The DNA for the CDR3 is TGCAGCTCGGTGGGCAATCAGCCCCAGCATTTT. The encoded protein is CSSVGNQPQHF.

This clonotype occurred a few times. The chain joins TRBV6-6 to TRBJ2-7; D not certain. The V and J ends lost 2 bases and 3 bases respectively, with 5 bases between them. The CDR3 runs 12 residues. Germline CDR1 is MNHNY and CDR2 is SVGAGI (reference sequence). In DNA, the CDR3 is TGTGCCAGCAGTTACACCCACTACGAGCAGTACTTC. Translation gives CASSYTHYEQYF.

CDR3 residues: CAWSPLGVTNEKLFF. In DNA, the CDR3 is TGTGCCTGGAGTCCTTTGGGGGTCACTAATGAAAAACTGTTTTTT. This chain uses TRBV30 with TRBJ1-4, with a weak D call TRBD1 (5 bases). With 2 bases removed from V and 2 bases from J, the gap between germline ends came to 12 bases. Germline loops: CDR1 GTSNPN, CDR2 SVGIG (reference sequence). This CDR3 comprises 15 residues.

This clonotype was seen many times. The chain recombines TRBV7-9 with TRBJ2-5; D remains ambiguous. There are 13 residues in the CDR3. Germline values: CDR1 SEHNR, CDR2 FQNEAQ (reference sequence). V was clipped by 5 bases and J by 2 bases, with 9 bases between them. The CDR3 sequence is CASSASEQETQYF. As DNA, the CDR3 is TGTGCCAGCAGCGCGTCCGAGCAAGAGACCCAGTACTTC.

The J gene is TRBJ2-3, the V gene TRBV30, with D unresolved. Deletions cut 3 bases from V and 1 base from J, with 8 bases between. The CDR3 consists of 13 residues. CDR1 is GTSNPN, CDR2 SVGIG, per germline (reference sequence). The CDR3 DNA reads as TGTGCCTGGAGGGGAAAGGGCACAGATACGCAGTATTTT. Its protein product is CAWRGKGTDTQYF.